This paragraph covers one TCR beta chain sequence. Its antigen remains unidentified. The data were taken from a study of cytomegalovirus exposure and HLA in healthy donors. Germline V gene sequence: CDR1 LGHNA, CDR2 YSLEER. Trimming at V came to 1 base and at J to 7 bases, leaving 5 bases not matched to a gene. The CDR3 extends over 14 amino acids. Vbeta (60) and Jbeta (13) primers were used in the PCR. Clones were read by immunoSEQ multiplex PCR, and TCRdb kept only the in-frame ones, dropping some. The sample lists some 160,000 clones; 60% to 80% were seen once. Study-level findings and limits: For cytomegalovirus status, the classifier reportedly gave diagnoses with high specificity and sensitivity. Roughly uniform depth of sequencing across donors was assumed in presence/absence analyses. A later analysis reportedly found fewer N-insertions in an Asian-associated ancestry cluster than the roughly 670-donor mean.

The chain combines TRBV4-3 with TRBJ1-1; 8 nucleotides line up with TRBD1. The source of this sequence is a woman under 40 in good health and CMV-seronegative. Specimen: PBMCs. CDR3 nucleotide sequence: TGCGCCAGCAGCCAAGCTACGACAGGGGTTGAAGCTTTCTTT. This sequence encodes CASSQATTGVEAFF.